This is a list of T cell receptor beta chains from one sample in a study of control samples from healthy donors and cancer patients. Sequencing was performed with immunoSEQ multiplex PCR; in TCRdb, only in-frame clones are kept and a portion is missing. The table lists 150,000 to 200,000 clones, around 95% of them singletons. Material for sequencing was blood. The receptor source for this set is a woman between 40 and 50 years old in good health. Each CDR3 is given with its conserved first and last residue. D genes are given only for firm matches. Clone size is stated in some rows and not others, as once, few, many or a class when expanded.

V gene: TRBV6-5
J gene: TRBJ1-1
clone size: .
D gene: .
CDR3 DNA: TGTGCCAGCAGTTCCCGTAGACCTACGGGGACTGAAGCTTTCTTT
CDR3 protein: CASSSRRPTGTEAFF

V gene: TRBV6-5
J gene: TRBJ2-1
clone size: .
D gene: .
CDR3 DNA: TGTGCCAGCAGAGGACTCCTGAGCTCCTACAATGAGCAGTTCTTC
CDR3 protein: CASRGLLSSYNEQFF

V gene: TRBV7-2
J gene: TRBJ1-5
clone size: .
D gene: .
CDR3 DNA: TGTGCCAGCTCGGCGGAGCTCAATCAGCCCCAGCATTTT
CDR3 protein: CASSAELNQPQHF

V gene: TRBV10-3
J gene: TRBJ2-7
clone size: .
D gene: .
CDR3 DNA: TGTGCCATCAGTGACAGGGGAACCTCCTACGAGCAGTACTTC
CDR3 protein: CAISDRGTSYEQYF

V gene: TRBV5-4
J gene: TRBJ1-2
clone size: .
D gene: .
CDR3 DNA: TGTGCCAGCAGCCCGGACCGAATGATGGTTTATGGCTACACCTTC
CDR3 protein: CASSPDRMMVYGYTF

V gene: TRBV4-3
J gene: TRBJ1-5
clone size: .
D gene: .
CDR3 DNA: TGCGCCAGCAGCCAAGGTTCGCCAGGTCGAGGTCAGCCCCAGCATTTT
CDR3 protein: CASSQGSPGRGQPQHF

V gene: TRBV6-1
J gene: TRBJ1-2
clone size: .
D gene: .
CDR3 DNA: TGTGCCAGCAGTGACCCAGGGTCTAACTATGGCTACACCTTC
CDR3 protein: CASSDPGSNYGYTF

V gene: TRBV7-2
J gene: TRBJ1-5
clone size: .
D gene: TRBD1
CDR3 DNA: TGTGCCAGCAGCTTCTCCGGGACAGGGGACGATCAGCCCCAGCATTTT
CDR3 protein: CASSFSGTGDDQPQHF

V gene: TRBV2
J gene: TRBJ2-3
clone size: once
D gene: .
CDR3 DNA: TGTGCCAGCAGTCTAACGGGGGCTGATACGCAGTATTTT
CDR3 protein: CASSLTGADTQYF

V gene: TRBV2
J gene: TRBJ1-1
clone size: .
D gene: TRBD1
CDR3 DNA: TGTGCCAACTCGCAGGGGGACGGCACTGAAGCTTTCTTT
CDR3 protein: CANSQGDGTEAFF

V gene: TRBV20-1
J gene: TRBJ1-1
clone size: once
D gene: .
CDR3 DNA: TGCAGTGCTAGGTCTCCCGCTGAAGCTTTCTTT
CDR3 protein: CSARSPAEAFF

V gene: TRBV6-5
J gene: TRBJ1-1
clone size: .
D gene: .
CDR3 DNA: TGTGCCAGCAGTTACTCGGGGTGGGGGAACACTGAAGCTTTCTTT
CDR3 protein: CASSYSGWGNTEAFF

V gene: TRBV3-1/TRBV3-2
J gene: TRBJ1-2
clone size: once
D gene: .
CDR3 DNA: TGTGCCAGCAGCCAAGCAGGGGAATATGGCTACACCTTC
CDR3 protein: CASSQAGEYGYTF

V gene: TRBV9
J gene: TRBJ2-1
clone size: .
D gene: .
CDR3 DNA: TGTGCCAGCAGCGTAGACTATGAGCAGTTCTTC
CDR3 protein: CASSVDYEQFF

V gene: TRBV5-4
J gene: TRBJ2-5
clone size: .
D gene: TRBD1
CDR3 DNA: TGTGCCAGCAGTGGGACAGGGCAAGAGACCCAGTACTTC
CDR3 protein: CASSGTGQETQYF

V gene: TRBV29-1
J gene: TRBJ2-1
clone size: .
D gene: .
CDR3 DNA: TGCAGCGTGGCGGCGAGGGCCGCAGAACCCTTGGGGAATGAGCAGTTCTTC
CDR3 protein: CSVAARAAEPLGNEQFF

V gene: TRBV6-5
J gene: TRBJ1-1
clone size: .
D gene: TRBD1
CDR3 DNA: TGTGCCAGCAGTTTTAACCGGGACAGACCGAACACTGAAGCTTTCTTT
CDR3 protein: CASSFNRDRPNTEAFF

V gene: TRBV9
J gene: TRBJ2-3
clone size: .
D gene: .
CDR3 DNA: TGTGCCAGCAGCGTAGGGTTCGGCCAGGGAGATACGCAGTATTTT
CDR3 protein: CASSVGFGQGDTQYF

V gene: TRBV5-1
J gene: TRBJ2-1
clone size: .
D gene: .
CDR3 DNA: TGCGCCAGCAGCTTAGTTACTGAGCAGTTCTTC
CDR3 protein: CASSLVTEQFF

V gene: TRBV7-9
J gene: TRBJ1-2
clone size: .
D gene: .
CDR3 DNA: TGTGCCAGCAGCTTAGAGGTCCCCGGCAGGCGCAGACATGGCTACACCTTC
CDR3 protein: CASSLEVPGRRRHGYTF

V gene: TRBV7-2
J gene: TRBJ1-5
clone size: .
D gene: .
CDR3 DNA: TGTGCCAGCAGCTTAGGGGGCCGGGGGGGCCAGCCCCAGCATTTT
CDR3 protein: CASSLGGRGGQPQHF

V gene: TRBV11-2
J gene: TRBJ2-5
clone size: .
D gene: TRBD2
CDR3 DNA: TGTGCCAGCAGCCCCCGACTAGCGGGCGGCCAAGAGACCCAGTACTTC
CDR3 protein: CASSPRLAGGQETQYF

V gene: TRBV19
J gene: TRBJ1-1
clone size: .
D gene: .
CDR3 DNA: TGTGCCAGTAGTCAGGGGCCGTTGAACACTGAAGCTTTCTTT
CDR3 protein: CASSQGPLNTEAFF

V gene: TRBV4-3
J gene: TRBJ2-2
clone size: .
D gene: .
CDR3 DNA: TGCGCCAGCAGCCAAGAGAGCAGCTACGGGGAGCTGTTTTTT
CDR3 protein: CASSQESSYGELFF

V gene: TRBV7-9
J gene: TRBJ2-5
clone size: once
D gene: .
CDR3 DNA: TGTGCCAGCAGCTTAGATGGACAGTGGCACGAGACCCAGTACTTC
CDR3 protein: CASSLDGQWHETQYF

V gene: TRBV6-2/TRBV6-3
J gene: TRBJ1-6
clone size: .
D gene: .
CDR3 DNA: TGTGCCAGCAGTTCGAAGGGTTTCTCCTATAATTCACCCCTCCACTTT
CDR3 protein: CASSSKGFSYNSPLHF

V gene: TRBV19
J gene: TRBJ2-7
clone size: .
D gene: .
CDR3 DNA: TGTGCCAGTAGTATGAAGGACGAGCAGTACTTC
CDR3 protein: CASSMKDEQYF

V gene: TRBV7-9
J gene: TRBJ1-2
clone size: .
D gene: TRBD1
CDR3 DNA: TGTGCCAGCAGCCGGAACCATGACAGGGACTATGGCTACACCTTC
CDR3 protein: CASSRNHDRDYGYTF

V gene: TRBV6-6
J gene: TRBJ2-1
clone size: .
D gene: TRBD2
CDR3 DNA: TGTGCCAGCAGTCCTGGGGGAGCGGGGAGCTCCTACAATGAGCAGTTCTTC
CDR3 protein: CASSPGGAGSSYNEQFF

V gene: TRBV5-4
J gene: TRBJ1-2
clone size: .
D gene: .
CDR3 DNA: TGTGCCAGCAGCTTGGGGGACTGGAACTATGGCTACACCTTC
CDR3 protein: CASSLGDWNYGYTF

V gene: TRBV7-2
J gene: TRBJ1-3
clone size: .
D gene: .
CDR3 DNA: TGTGCCAGCAGCAACAGAAGGGGTAGGGCACCTGGAAACACCATATATTTT
CDR3 protein: CASSNRRGRAPGNTIYF

V gene: TRBV4-2
J gene: TRBJ2-6
clone size: .
D gene: .
CDR3 DNA: TGTGCCAGCAGCCCCATCTTGGGCACTGGGGCCAACGTCCTGACTTTC
CDR3 protein: CASSPILGTGANVLTF

V gene: TRBV9
J gene: TRBJ1-2
clone size: .
D gene: .
CDR3 DNA: TGTGCCAGCAGCGACGGACAGCCGGGAGATGGCTACACCTTC
CDR3 protein: CASSDGQPGDGYTF

V gene: TRBV19
J gene: TRBJ1-2
clone size: .
D gene: TRBD1
CDR3 DNA: TGTGCCAGCCACGACCGGGGACAGGGGTACTATGGCTACACCTTC
CDR3 protein: CASHDRGQGYYGYTF

V gene: TRBV4-1
J gene: TRBJ2-7
clone size: .
D gene: .
CDR3 DNA: TGCGCCAGCAGCCTGGCGCGGGGCGAAGAGCAGTACTTC
CDR3 protein: CASSLARGEEQYF

V gene: TRBV27
J gene: TRBJ2-3
clone size: .
D gene: TRBD2
CDR3 DNA: TGTGCCAGCAGTCCGACCGGACTAGCGGGAGGGCGGCGTGGCACAGATACGCAGTATTTT
CDR3 protein: CASSPTGLAGGRRGTDTQYF

V gene: TRBV5-1
J gene: TRBJ2-3
clone size: .
D gene: TRBD2
CDR3 DNA: TGCGCCAGCAGCTTGGGGACTAGCGGGATTGTAGATACGCAGTATTTT
CDR3 protein: CASSLGTSGIVDTQYF

V gene: TRBV5-4
J gene: TRBJ2-1
clone size: .
D gene: .
CDR3 DNA: TGTGCCAGCCGACAGGACACCCTCCTCAATGAGCAGTTCTTC
CDR3 protein: CASRQDTLLNEQFF

V gene: TRBV29-1
J gene: TRBJ1-3
clone size: .
D gene: .
CDR3 DNA: TGCAGCGTTCAAACCACCTCTGGAAACACCATATATTTT
CDR3 protein: CSVQTTSGNTIYF

V gene: TRBV10-3
J gene: TRBJ1-1
clone size: .
D gene: TRBD1
CDR3 DNA: TGTGCCATCAGCCAGGACAGGTACACTGAAGCTTTCTTT
CDR3 protein: CAISQDRYTEAFF

V gene: TRBV19
J gene: TRBJ1-1
clone size: .
D gene: .
CDR3 DNA: TGTGCCAGTAAGCAGGTGAACACTGAAGCTTTCTTT
CDR3 protein: CASKQVNTEAFF

V gene: TRBV4-3
J gene: TRBJ1-1
clone size: .
D gene: .
CDR3 DNA: TGCGCCAGCAGCCAAGTCCGTGGGAACACTGAAGCTTTCTTT
CDR3 protein: CASSQVRGNTEAFF

V gene: TRBV29-1
J gene: TRBJ2-3
clone size: .
D gene: TRBD1
CDR3 DNA: TGCAGCGTTGAGAGGGGGACAGGCACAGATACGCAGTATTTT
CDR3 protein: CSVERGTGTDTQYF

V gene: TRBV7-2
J gene: TRBJ2-1
clone size: .
D gene: .
CDR3 DNA: TGTGCCAGCAGCTTAGCTCTTGAGCAGTTCTTC
CDR3 protein: CASSLALEQFF

V gene: TRBV4-1
J gene: TRBJ1-1
clone size: .
D gene: .
CDR3 DNA: TGCGCCAGCAGCCAATTTGCGGCCGGGGGCGCGGACACTGAAGCTTTCTTT
CDR3 protein: CASSQFAAGGADTEAFF

V gene: TRBV5-1
J gene: TRBJ1-1
clone size: .
D gene: TRBD1
CDR3 DNA: TGCGCCAGCAGGTCCGGGACAGGGAACACTGAAGCTTTCTTT
CDR3 protein: CASRSGTGNTEAFF

V gene: TRBV7-3
J gene: TRBJ2-1
clone size: .
D gene: .
CDR3 DNA: TGTGCCAGCAGCTCGATAGCCGGGACCCCCGGGGATGAGCAGTTCTTC
CDR3 protein: CASSSIAGTPGDEQFF

V gene: TRBV3-1/TRBV3-2
J gene: TRBJ1-6
clone size: .
D gene: TRBD1
CDR3 DNA: TGTGCCAGCAGCCAATTCCCTGGACAGGGCAATTCACCCCTCCACTTT
CDR3 protein: CASSQFPGQGNSPLHF

V gene: TRBV3-1/TRBV3-2
J gene: TRBJ2-2
clone size: once
D gene: .
CDR3 DNA: TGTGCCAGCAGCCACAGAGCGGACACCGGGGAGCTGTTTTTT
CDR3 protein: CASSHRADTGELFF

V gene: TRBV7-2
J gene: TRBJ2-2
clone size: once
D gene: .
CDR3 DNA: TGTGCCAGCAGCCTCGCAGGGCCCGACACCGGGGAGCTGTTTTTT
CDR3 protein: CASSLAGPDTGELFF

V gene: TRBV24-1
J gene: TRBJ2-2
clone size: .
D gene: TRBD1
CDR3 DNA: TGTGCCACCAGTGACCTCCTGACAGGGGTCGGCGGGGAGCTGTTTTTT
CDR3 protein: CATSDLLTGVGGELFF